The 32 T cell receptor beta chains given below trace back to one sample, sequenced in a study of OX40 agonist ivuxolimab in advanced cancers. Produced via immunoSEQ multiplex PCR; TCRdb's table is partial and in-frame only. Of some 74,000 clones listed, approximately 86% are singletons. The material sequenced was CD4+ or CD8+ T cells sorted from blood, taken in a trial of the OX40 agonist ivuxolimab. All receptors derive from an adult with an advanced solid tumor such as melanoma, head and neck, liver or kidney cancer.

This clone was picked up a small number of times. This rearrangement joins TRBV11-3 to TRBJ2-1; TRBD1 agrees at 8 bases. In germline, CDR1 is SGHNT, CDR2 YENEEA. V lost 6 bases, J lost 8 bases, and 6 bases stayed unmatched. This CDR3 has 13 amino acids. The CDR3 nucleotides are TGTGCCAGCAGAAGGACAGGGATCTATGAGCAGTTCTTC. Translated: CASRRTGIYEQFF.

The V and J genes are TRBV30 and TRBJ2-2; possibly TRBD1 for D (6 bases). V lost 3 bases to trimming and J lost 14 bases, with 19 bases between them. The germline CDR1 and CDR2 sequences are GTSNPN and SVGIG (reference sequence). The CDR3 sequence is 13 residues long. Here the CDR3 DNA reads TGTGCCTGGAGCGATTCCGGGACATCTTTTCTGTTTTTT. This gives the protein CAWSDSGTSFLFF.

This clone was seen more than once but under ten times. The chain carries TRBV11-1 and TRBJ2-7; the D gene is possibly TRBD2 (5 bases). V shed 3 bases and J shed 7 bases, with 19 bases lying between them. This CDR3 is 15 amino acids long. Germline CDR1 reads SGHAT; CDR2 reads FQDESV (reference sequence). The CDR3 loop reads CASSLYIGGLGEQYF. CDR3 sequence (DNA): TGTGCCAGCAGCTTGTACATCGGAGGTCTCGGAGAGCAGTACTTC.

This chain links TRBV6-1 with TRBJ2-1; no clear D. There are 11 residues in the CDR3. Germline values: CDR1 MNHNS, CDR2 SASEGT. Deletions cut 7 bases from V and 4 bases from J, with 5 bases between. CDR3 sequence: CASKGYNEQFF. The CDR3 DNA reads as TGTGCCAGCAAGGGATACAATGAGCAGTTCTTC.

The chain employs TRBV7-2 and TRBJ2-7; D may be TRBD1 (8 bases). CDR3 length: 16 residues. V lost 2 bases and J lost 7, with 21 bases in between. Looked up from germline, CDR1 is SGHTA and CDR2 is FQGNSA. The DNA of the CDR3 is TGTGCCAGCAGCTTACGGGGGACAGGCCTGGGAGGGGAGCAGTACTTC. Translating gives CASSLRGTGLGGEQYF. Complete variable domain (other parts from reference TRBV7-2 and TRBJ2-7): GAGVSQSPSNKVTEKGKDVELRCDPISGHTALYWYRQSLGQGLEFLIYFQGNSAPDKSGLPSDRFSAERTGGSVSTLTIQRTQQEDSAVYLCASSLRGTGLGGEQYFGPGTRLTVT.

The rearrangement links TRBV7-9 to TRBJ2-3, with D uncertain. The V gene lost 0 bases and the J gene lost 4 bases, with 2 bases spanning the gap. This CDR3 spans 12 amino acids. Germline-derived CDR1 and CDR2 are SEHNR and FQNEAQ (reference sequence). CDR3 amino acids: CASSLAADTQYF. The CDR3 DNA sequence: TGTGCCAGCAGCTTAGCCGCAGATACGCAGTATTTT.

This chain links TRBV5-6 with TRBJ2-4, with D perhaps TRBD1 (5 bases). Germline loops: CDR1 SGHDT, CDR2 YYEEEE. With 3 bases removed from V and 7 bases from J, the gap between germline ends came to 14 bases. This CDR3 is built from 14 residues. DNA for the CDR3: TGTGCCAGCAGCTCCTCAGTAGGGGCGAACATTCAGTACTTC. It is translated as CASSSSVGANIQYF.

J is TRBJ2-1 and V is TRBV4-3, with D possibly matching TRBD2 (6 bases). This CDR3 spans 15 amino acids. Trimming took off 6 bases at V and 4 bases at J, with 16 bases between the two ends. Germline V gives CDR1 LGHNA, CDR2 YSLEER. The DNA for the CDR3 is TGCGCCAGCAGTGCGGGCGGGACGATATACAATGAGCAGTTCTTC. Its translation is CASSAGGTIYNEQFF.

V gene TRBV10-2 combines with J gene TRBJ2-7, with D unresolved. Germline CDR1 reads WSHSY; CDR2 reads SAAADI. There are 11 residues in the CDR3. The germline V and J ends were trimmed by 8 bases and 6 bases, with 11 bases remaining between them. CDR3 in DNA: TGCGCCAGCTCCTCCGGGCTCGAGCAGTACTTC. The encoded protein is CASSSGLEQYF.

V gene TRBV14 combines with J gene TRBJ1-2; the D gene is possibly TRBD1 (5 bases). Trimming took off 1 base at V and 2 bases at J, with 11 bases between the two ends. Germline lookup yields CDR1 SGHDN and CDR2 FVKESK. The CDR3 runs 15 residues. CDR3 sequence reads: CASSQGWGSNYGYTF. The DNA for the CDR3 is TGTGCCAGCAGCCAAGGATGGGGCTCCAACTATGGCTACACCTTC.

This clone was detected only a few times. The J gene is TRBJ2-5, the V gene TRBV5-1, with D possibly matching TRBD1 (6 bases). V shed 3 bases and J shed 5 bases, with 20 bases lying between them. Germline assignment: CDR1 SGHRS and CDR2 YFSETQ. The CDR3 sequence is 16 residues long. This chain's CDR3 is CASSSNRVSVDETQYF. CDR3 DNA sequence: TGCGCCAGCAGCTCCAACAGGGTCTCCGTGGATGAGACCCAGTACTTC.

The V and J genes are TRBV10-3 and TRBJ2-1; 12 bases fit TRBD2. The CDR3 length is 16 residues. Trimming took 3 bases from V and 8 from J; bases not matched to a gene: 8. Germline V gives CDR1 ENHRY, CDR2 SYGVKD. The CDR3 DNA reads TGTGCCATCAGTGACTATCTAGCGGGAGGGACGTATGAGCAGTTCTTC. Residues: CAISDYLAGGTYEQFF.

The chain employs TRBV5-6 and TRBJ2-1; 7 bases are shared with TRBD1. There are 16 residues in the CDR3. In germline, CDR1 is SGHDT, CDR2 YYEEEE. The ends lost 1 base at V and 2 bases at J; junction bases unmatched: 6. The CDR3 DNA reads TGTGCCAGCAGCTTGTCGGGACAGACTACCTACAATGAGCAGTTCTTC. This sequence encodes CASSLSGQTTYNEQFF.

The chain couples TRBV28 to TRBJ2-6, with 8 bases matching TRBD1. This CDR3 is 18 amino acids long. The J segment lost 2 bases and the V segment lost 6 bases, leaving 12 bases of the junction unmatched. Looked up from germline, CDR1 is MDHEN and CDR2 is SYDVKM. The CDR3 region has the DNA TGTGCCAGCAGACCTAGTCCCGGGACAGGCCCTGGGGCCAACGTCCTGACTTTC. Translating gives CASRPSPGTGPGANVLTF.

This clone has more than one count but fewer than ten. The CDR3 DNA follows: TGCGCCAGCCGAGCAGGGACAATGAACACTGAAGCTTTCTTT. The encoded protein is CASRAGTMNTEAFF. The chain uses TRBV5-1 and TRBJ1-1; TRBD1 is a possible D gene (6 bases). V dropped 7 bases and J dropped 0 bases, with 13 bases sitting between them. Germline values: CDR1 SGHRS, CDR2 YFSETQ. The CDR3 loop spans 14 amino acids.

This chain uses TRBV19 with TRBJ1-5; no clear D gene. CDR3 length: 13 amino acids. Germline V CDR1 and CDR2: LNHDA, SQIVND (reference sequence). The germline V and J ends were trimmed by 6 bases and 2 bases, with 8 bases remaining between them. The CDR3 here is CASSDNGNQPQHF. The CDR3, as DNA: TGTGCCAGTAGCGACAATGGCAATCAGCCCCAGCATTTT.

CDR3: CASSPRQGNTIYF. The CDR3 DNA is TGCGCCAGCAGCCCTAGACAGGGAAACACCATATATTTT. This sequence joins TRBV4-1 and TRBJ1-3; D perhaps matches TRBD1 (5 bases). V lost 4 bases and J lost 4, with 8 bases in between. The CDR3 extends over 13 amino acids. The germline V gene has CDR1 MGHRA and CDR2 YSYEKL.

V usage is TRBV4-2 and J usage is TRBJ2-2; D is possibly TRBD1 or TRBD2 (5 bases each). V lost 1 base to trimming and J lost 5 bases, with 17 bases between them. Germline V gives CDR1 LGHNA, CDR2 YNFKEQ. The CDR3 contains 17 residues. CDR3 region: CASSQATGPGWTGELFF. CDR3 in DNA: TGTGCCAGCAGCCAAGCTACGGGGCCGGGGTGGACCGGGGAGCTGTTTTTT.

V and J are TRBV11-2 and TRBJ2-7, with D perhaps matching TRBD2 (5 bases). This CDR3 has 15 amino acids. Germline CDR1 and CDR2: SGHAT and FQNNGV. Between the trimmed V and J ends, which lost 3 bases and 1 base, there was a span of 13 bases. The CDR3 DNA reads TGTGCCAGCAGCTTTTTTGTAGGGAGTTCCTACGAGCAGTACTTC. Translation gives CASSFFVGSSYEQYF.

V and J are TRBV2 and TRBJ1-5; TRBD1 might be the D (6 bases). Germline V gives CDR1 SNHLY, CDR2 FYNNEI. The CDR3 covers 15 residues. V lost 2 bases to trimming and J lost 5 bases, with 13 bases between them. The CDR3 reads CASSEWGAQDQPQHF. Written as DNA, the CDR3 is TGTGCCAGCAGTGAATGGGGGGCGCAAGATCAGCCCCAGCATTTT.

The chain uses TRBV7-6 and TRBJ1-1; D perhaps matches TRBD1 (6 bases). CDR3 length: 14 amino acids. Germline CDR1 SGHVS, CDR2 FNYEAQ. Between the trimmed V and J ends, which lost 5 bases and 11 bases, there was a span of 21 bases. CDR3 DNA: TGTGCCAGCAGCGACCGCGAGGGGGGAACCGAGGCTTTCTTT. Translation: CASSDREGGTEAFF.

The rearrangement links TRBV7-9 to TRBJ2-7; possibly TRBD2 for D (6 bases). Per germline, CDR1 SEHNR and CDR2 FQNEAQ (reference sequence). Trimming pared 5 bases from V and 0 bases from J, leaving 11 bases between. The CDR3 has 14 amino acids. The CDR3 nucleotides are TGTGCCAGCAGCCAGGGACTGATCTCCTACGAGCAGTACTTC. This codes for CASSQGLISYEQYF. Full variable domain (outside the CDR3, taken from reference TRBV7-9 and TRBJ2-7): DTGVSQNPRHKITKRGQNVTFRCDPISEHNRLYWYRQTLGQGPEFLTYFQNEAQLEKSRLLSDRFSAERPKGSFSTLEIQRTEQGDSAMYLCASSQGLISYEQYFGPGTRLTVT.

CDR3 DNA: TGTGCCTGGAGTGATTCCCCAGGTGAAAAACTGTTTTTT. It codes for CAWSDSPGEKLFF. This chain links TRBV30 with TRBJ1-4; no definite D call. V was cut by 1 base and J by 7 bases, with 10 bases left in between. The CDR3 loop spans 13 amino acids. Germline V gene sequence: CDR1 GTSNPN, CDR2 SVGIG (reference sequence).

The V gene is TRBV4-1, the J gene TRBJ2-1; 10 bases match TRBD2. The V segment lost 1 base and the J segment 7 bases; nucleotides outside the gene matches: 4. CDR1 is MGHRA and CDR2 is YSYEKL in the germline V gene. CDR3 length: 15 residues. The CDR3: CASSQGLAGLNEQFF. CDR3 DNA sequence: TGCGCCAGCAGCCAAGGACTAGCGGGCTTGAATGAGCAGTTCTTC.

The chain has TRBV10-3 and TRBJ1-1; D gene ambiguous. This CDR3 has 12 amino acids. Germline loops: CDR1 ENHRY, CDR2 SYGVKD. V lost 10 bases and J 0 bases, leaving 9 bases between the germline ends. The chain's CDR3 is CATRGMNTEAFF. CDR3 nucleotide sequence: TGTGCCACCCGTGGCATGAACACTGAAGCTTTCTTT.

The chain is built from TRBV7-3 and TRBJ1-1; no firm D call. The CDR3 has 14 residues. Germline V gene lookup returns CDR1 SGHTA and CDR2 FQGTGA. Trimming removed 5 bases at V and 4 bases at J, with 14 bases between. DNA of the CDR3: TGTGCCAGCAGCATCCAAGGGTCGGGCACTGAAGCTTTCTTT. Translated, it gives CASSIQGSGTEAFF.

The chain uses TRBV7-9 and TRBJ2-3, with a weak D call TRBD2 (6 bases). V lost 5 bases, J lost 3 bases, and 24 bases lay in between. CDR1 and CDR2 (germline): SEHNR, FQNEAQ (reference sequence). The CDR3 covers 18 residues. The DNA of the CDR3 is TGTGCCAGCAGCCCTCCTTTCGGTAGCGGAGAGAGGACAGATACGCAGTATTTT. Translation: CASSPPFGSGERTDTQYF. The full variable domain, in which reference TRBV7-9 and TRBJ2-3 provide the parts outside the CDR3, is DTGVSQNPRHKITKRGQNVTFRCDPISEHNRLYWYRQTLGQGPEFLTYFQNEAQLEKSRLLSDRFSAERPKGSFSTLEIQRTEQGDSAMYLCASSPPFGSGERTDTQYFGPGTRLTVL.

The chain links TRBV6-6 to TRBJ1-5; 8 nucleotides line up with TRBD1. V shed 8 bases, J shed 4 bases, and the junction held 7 bases outside the gene matches. CDR1 MNHNY and CDR2 SVGAGI come from the germline V gene (reference sequence). The CDR3 loop spans 14 amino acids. The CDR3 region has the DNA TGTGCCAGCCGGGGACAGGTTTTAAATCAGCCCCAGCATTTT. Amino acids: CASRGQVLNQPQHF.

J is TRBJ2-2 and V is TRBV7-9; 11 bases line up with TRBD2. Germline V gives CDR1 SEHNR, CDR2 FQNEAQ (reference sequence). The V segment lost 2 bases and the J segment 3 bases; nucleotides outside the gene matches: 5. The CDR3 runs to 17 residues. CDR3 nucleotides: TGTGCCAGCAGCTTAACTAGCGGGAGTGGGGACACCGGGGAGCTGTTTTTT. Translation: CASSLTSGSGDTGELFF.

Only a few counts were recorded for this clone. The rearrangement links TRBV12-5 to TRBJ2-3, with 7 bases fitting TRBD2. The V gene end was trimmed by 8 bases and the J gene end by 2 bases; junction bases not matched to a gene: 10. The CDR3 is 15 residues long. Germline assignment: CDR1 LGHNT and CDR2 FRNRAP. The DNA of the CDR3 is TGTGCTAGTACCGATCTGCGGGAGATCACAGATACGCAGTATTTT. Amino acids: CASTDLREITDTQYF.

V is TRBV28 and J is TRBJ2-3; D gene ambiguous. Trimming removed 2 bases at V and 0 bases at J, with 12 bases between. The germline CDR1 and CDR2 sequences are MDHEN and SYDVKM. CDR3 length equals 16 residues. As DNA, the CDR3 is TGTGCCAGCAGTTTAGCGGCCAGGCGTAGCACAGATACGCAGTATTTT. Its translation: CASSLAARRSTDTQYF.

The chain has TRBV5-6 and TRBJ2-1; D perhaps matches TRBD1 (7 bases). Between the trimmed V and J ends, which lost 4 bases and 1 base, there was a span of 9 bases. Germline CDR1 SGHDT, CDR2 YYEEEE. This CDR3 region has 14 residues. Here the CDR3 DNA reads TGTGCCAGCAGCCCAGGGGGGTCCTACAATGAGCAGTTCTTC. Its protein product is CASSPGGSYNEQFF.